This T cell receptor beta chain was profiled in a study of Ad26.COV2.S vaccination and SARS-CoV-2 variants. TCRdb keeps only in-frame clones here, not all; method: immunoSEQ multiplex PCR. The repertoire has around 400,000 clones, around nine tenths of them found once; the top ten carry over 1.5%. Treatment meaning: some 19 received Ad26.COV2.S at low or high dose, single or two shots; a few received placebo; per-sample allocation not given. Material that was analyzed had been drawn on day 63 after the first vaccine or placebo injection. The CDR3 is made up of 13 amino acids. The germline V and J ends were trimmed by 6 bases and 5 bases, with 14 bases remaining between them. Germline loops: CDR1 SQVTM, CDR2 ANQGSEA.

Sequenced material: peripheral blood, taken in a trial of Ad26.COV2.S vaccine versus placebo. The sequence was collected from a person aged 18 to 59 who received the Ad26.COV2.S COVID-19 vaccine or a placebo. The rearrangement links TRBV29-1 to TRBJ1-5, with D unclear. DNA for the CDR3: TGCAGCGTCGCGACTTCTCCCGATCAGCCCCAGCATTTT. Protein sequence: CSVATSPDQPQHF.